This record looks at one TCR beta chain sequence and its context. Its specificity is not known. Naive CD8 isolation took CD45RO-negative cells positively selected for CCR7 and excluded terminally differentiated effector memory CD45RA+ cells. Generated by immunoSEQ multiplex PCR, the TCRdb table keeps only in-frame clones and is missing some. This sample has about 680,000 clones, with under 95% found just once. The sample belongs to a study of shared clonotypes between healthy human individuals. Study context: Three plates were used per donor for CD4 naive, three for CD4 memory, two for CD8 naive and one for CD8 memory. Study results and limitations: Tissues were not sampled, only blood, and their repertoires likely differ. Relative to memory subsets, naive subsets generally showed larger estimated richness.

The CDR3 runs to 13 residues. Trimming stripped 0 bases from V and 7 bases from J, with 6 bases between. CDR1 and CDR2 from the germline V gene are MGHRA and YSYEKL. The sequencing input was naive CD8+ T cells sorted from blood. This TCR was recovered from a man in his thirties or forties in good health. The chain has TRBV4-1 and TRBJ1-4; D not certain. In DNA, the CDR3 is TGCGCCAGCAGCCAAGATGGTCGTGAAAAACTGTTTTTT. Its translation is CASSQDGREKLFF.